The present T cell receptor (beta chain) was sequenced within a study of shared clonotypes between healthy human individuals. Original data processing: Filtering differed since immunoSEQ provided only junctions, with no quality scores. Assay: immunoSEQ multiplex PCR; the TCRdb copy retains only in-frame clones and omits some. V, J and clone size are taken as reported in that table, and D and trimming were inferred from the DNA itself. Counted here are roughly 2,000,000 clones, about 94% occurring once; the ten biggest clones make up 1% to 1.5%. Naive CD8 populations comprised CD45RO-negative cells positively selected for CCR7, excluding terminally differentiated effector memory CD45RA+ cells. Germline V gene sequence: CDR1 MGHRA, CDR2 YSYEKL. The CDR3 runs 13 residues. V was shortened by 1 base and J by 6 bases, with 7 bases between the two germline ends.

This TCR came from a man between 18 and 35 years old in good health. The chain employs TRBV4-1 and TRBJ2-1; D is uncertain. Sequencing was carried out using naive CD8+ T cells sorted from blood. CDR3 in DNA: TGCGCCAGCAGCCAAGGGTATAGCAATGAGCAGTTCTTC. Translating it yields CASSQGYSNEQFF.